The 20 T cell receptor beta chains listed next were all sequenced from one sample in a study of blood T cell repertoires in COVID-19. Method: immunoSEQ multiplex PCR; TCRdb's copy keeps in-frame clones and lacks some. The data contain 100,000 or so clones, around 66% of them seen just once; the ten biggest clones take up about 6.5%. The sample comprised peripheral blood. These receptors were obtained from an older man with acute or convalescent COVID-19.

The genes are TRBV2 and TRBJ2-5, with TRBD2 identical over 7 bases. The germline gives CDR1 SNHLY, CDR2 FYNNEI. This CDR3 spans 14 amino acids. After removal of 6 bases from V and 10 bases from J, the junction contained 14 bases not matched to a gene. The CDR3 DNA is TGTGCCAGCAGACTAGCGCGGCCGGGGGAGGTCCAGTACTTC. Its protein product is CASRLARPGEVQYF.

The V call is TRBV24-1, the J call TRBJ2-3; D remains ambiguous. The length of the CDR3 is 14 residues. V shed 3 bases and J shed 5 bases, with 11 bases lying between them. Germline V gives CDR1 KGHDR, CDR2 SFDVKD. CDR3: CATSDRYRGDTQYF. The CDR3 nucleotides read TGTGCCACCAGTGATCGATACCGCGGAGATACGCAGTATTTT.

The gene calls are TRBV10-2 and TRBJ2-5, with D maybe TRBD2 (6 bases). Germline-derived CDR1 and CDR2 are WSHSY and SAAADI. This CDR3 region has 12 residues. Trimming cost V 8 bases and J 14 bases, with 21 bases left between them. The CDR3 bases are TGCGCCAGCCGGGACTCAGCCACCGAGCCCTACTTC. Its protein is CASRDSATEPYF.

This clone was detected a few times. The rearrangement uses TRBV5-4 and TRBJ2-1; tentative D call: TRBD2 (7 bases). Between the trimmed V and J ends, which lost 5 bases and 6 bases, there was a span of 21 bases. The CDR3 extends over 16 amino acids. Per the germline V gene, CDR1 is SGHNT and CDR2 is YYREEE (reference sequence). The CDR3 protein is CASRPAGAPRGNEQFF. The CDR3 DNA is TGTGCCAGCAGACCTGCGGGGGCCCCTCGGGGCAATGAGCAGTTCTTC.

This chain links TRBV19 with TRBJ2-5; 8 positions agree with TRBD2. CDR3 length equals 15 residues. Trimming removed 8 bases from V and 1 base from J; junction bases left unmatched: 9. Germline CDR1 is LNHDA and CDR2 is SQIVND (reference sequence). The CDR3 reads CASHGGAGSQETQYF. DNA for the CDR3: TGTGCCAGTCACGGGGGGGCGGGATCCCAAGAGACCCAGTACTTC.

The chain couples TRBV9 to TRBJ1-2; possible D gene TRBD1, 6 bases. V lost 0 bases and J 8 bases, leaving 11 bases between the germline ends. Germline-derived CDR1 and CDR2 are SGDLS and YYNGEE. This CDR3 is 13 amino acids long. Written as DNA, the CDR3 is TGTGCCAGCAGCGTAGACAGGGCCGACGGCTACACCTTC. Its protein is CASSVDRADGYTF.

The chain employs TRBV28 and TRBJ1-5, with D possibly matching TRBD1 (5 bases). Trimming took 3 bases from V and 4 from J, leaving 13 bases between them. From germline, CDR1 is MDHEN and CDR2 SYDVKM. The CDR3 extends over 15 amino acids. The DNA for the CDR3 is TGTGCCAGCAGTTTGGCAGGGCGATTAAATCAGCCCCAGCATTTT. Translated: CASSLAGRLNQPQHF.

V gene TRBV6-6 combines with J gene TRBJ2-7; 8 nucleotides match TRBD1. J was trimmed by 0 bases and V by 2 bases; bases with no gene match: 3. Germline V gives CDR1 MNHNY, CDR2 SVGAGI (reference sequence). The CDR3 sequence is 15 residues long. CDR3 protein: CASSYPTGASYEQYF. In nucleotides, the CDR3 is TGTGCCAGCAGTTACCCGACAGGGGCCTCCTACGAGCAGTACTTC.

This clone was detected only a few times. V is TRBV6-5 and J is TRBJ1-2; D gene unclear. Germline CDR1 and CDR2: MNHEY and SVGAGI. The ends were cut back, 5 bases at V and 2 bases at J, with 9 bases in the middle. CDR3 length equals 13 residues. The CDR3 coding sequence is TGTGCCAGCAGTCCGACTGGGAACTATGGCTACACCTTC. Amino acid sequence: CASSPTGNYGYTF.

This sequence joins TRBV5-1 and TRBJ2-5, with D perhaps matching TRBD2 (6 bases). Germline V gene sequence: CDR1 SGHRS, CDR2 YFSETQ. With 2 bases removed from V and 5 bases from J, the gap between germline ends came to 10 bases. There are 13 residues in the CDR3. CDR3 sequence (DNA): TGCGCCAGCAGCTTCGGGAGTTATGAGACCCAGTACTTC. It encodes CASSFGSYETQYF.

This chain uses TRBV18 with TRBJ1-2; D might be TRBD1 (5 bases). The CDR3 is 13 amino acids. Trimming removed 3 bases from V and 7 bases from J, with 12 bases in between. Germline V gene data show CDR1 as KGHSH and CDR2 as LQKENI. The CDR3 nucleotides are TGTGCCAGCTCACCTCAGGGTTTAGGTGGCTACACCTTC. Translated, it gives CASSPQGLGGYTF.

The chain recombines TRBV7-2 with TRBJ2-7; TRBD2 agrees at 13 bases. J lost 4 bases, V lost 5 bases, and 5 bases had no gene match. Germline CDR1 reads SGHTA; CDR2 reads FQGNSA. The CDR3 has 15 residues. The CDR3 protein is CASSLPTSGRYEQYF. In DNA, the CDR3 is TGTGCCAGCAGCCTCCCGACTAGCGGGAGGTACGAGCAGTACTTC. Full variable domain (missing parts from reference TRBV7-2 and TRBJ2-7): GAGVSQSPSNKVTEKGKDVELRCDPISGHTALYWYRQSLGQGLEFLIYFQGNSAPDKSGLPSDRFSAERTGGSVSTLTIQRTQQEDSAVYLCASSLPTSGRYEQYFGPGTRLTVT.

CDR3: CASSLAWDRDGYTF. CDR3 bases: TGTGCCAGCAGCTTAGCGTGGGACAGAGATGGCTACACCTTC. The chain carries TRBV7-2 and TRBJ1-2, with 7 positions matching TRBD1. With 0 bases clipped from V and 6 bases from J, the junction kept 4 bases outside the gene matches. The CDR3 consists of 14 residues. Germline CDR1 SGHTA, CDR2 FQGNSA.

As for this clone: This sample also contains other DNA sequences that code for the same CDR3. This chain links TRBV29-1 with TRBJ1-4; possible D gene TRBD1, 6 bases. CDR1 and CDR2 from the germline V gene are SQVTM and ANQGSEA. The CDR3 spans 11 residues. V dropped 6 bases and J dropped 8 bases, with 10 bases sitting between them. In DNA form, the CDR3 reads TGCAGCGTGGTGAGGGGGGAAAAACTGTTTTTT. This translates into CSVVRGEKLFF.

The rearrangement uses TRBV20-1 and TRBJ1-2, with D possibly being TRBD1 (5 bases). The CDR3 has 13 amino acids. V lost 3 bases, J lost 6 bases, and 14 bases lay in between. Germline CDR1 is DFQATT and CDR2 is SNEGSKA (reference sequence). CDR3 in amino acids: CSASPREPHGYTF. The CDR3 nucleotides read TGCAGTGCTAGTCCCAGGGAACCCCATGGCTACACCTTC.

Within the sample, this clone is medium-sized. V usage is TRBV28 and J usage is TRBJ1-2; D remains ambiguous. Per germline, CDR1 MDHEN and CDR2 SYDVKM. Trimming removed 1 base from V and 1 base from J, with 7 bases in between. The CDR3 spans 14 residues. CDR3 in DNA: TGTGCCAGCAGTTTATCCCCCAGTAACTATGGCTACACCTTC. This encodes CASSLSPSNYGYTF.

This clone appeared a few times. The rearrangement joins TRBV28 to TRBJ2-7, with D maybe TRBD2 (6 bases). CDR3 length: 17 residues. V shed 3 bases and J shed 2 bases, with 20 bases lying between them. Germline V gene sequence: CDR1 MDHEN, CDR2 SYDVKM. The CDR3 sequence is CASSFRVVGGQTYEQYF. The CDR3 nucleotides are TGTGCCAGCAGTTTCAGGGTTGTGGGGGGTCAAACCTACGAGCAGTACTTC.

V gene TRBV30 combines with J gene TRBJ2-3; 10 bases map to TRBD2. Germline loops: CDR1 GTSNPN, CDR2 SVGIG (reference sequence). Trimming at V came to 1 base and at J to 7 bases, leaving 5 bases not matched to a gene. There are 14 residues in the CDR3. The CDR3 DNA follows: TGTGCCTGGAGTGGCGTAGCGGGAGGAAATACGCAGTATTTT. It yields the protein CAWSGVAGGNTQYF.

The chain has TRBV28 and TRBJ2-6; tentatively, D is TRBD2 (6 bases). V shed 5 bases and J shed 4 bases, with 27 bases lying between them. From germline, CDR1 is MDHEN and CDR2 SYDVKM. This CDR3 contains 20 residues. The CDR3 DNA reads TGTGCCAGCAGTCCAGCTTATGGGACTCCCTCTTCGGCGGGGGCCAACGTCCTGACTTTC. Translating it yields CASSPAYGTPSSAGANVLTF.

The V call is TRBV5-5, the J call TRBJ2-2; 7 bases are a match to TRBD1. CDR3 length equals 15 residues. V lost 7 bases to trimming and J lost 0 bases; unmatched junction nucleotides: 6. Germline loops: CDR1 SGHKS, CDR2 YYEKEE (reference sequence). In DNA, the CDR3 is TGTGCCAGCGTCTCCGGGACAGCGAACACCGGGGAGCTGTTTTTT. Translating gives CASVSGTANTGELFF. The full variable domain, completed using reference TRBV5-5 and TRBJ2-2, is DAGVTQSPTHLIKTRGQQVTLRCSPISGHKSVSWYQQVLGQGPQFIFQYYEKEERGRGNFPDRFSARQFPNYSSELNVNALLLGDSALYLCASVSGTANTGELFFGEGSRLTVL.